This T cell receptor beta chain was identified during a study of T cell responses to AZD1222 COVID-19 vaccine. The CDR3 sequence is 14 residues long. The J segment lost 6 bases and the V segment lost 1 base, leaving 0 bases of the junction unmatched. Germline V gene sequence: CDR1 LNHDA, CDR2 SQIVND (reference sequence). Study-level results: Repertoire sampling was restricted to post-peak T cell response timepoints. AZD1222 recipients seropositive at baseline numbered only six.

Sequenced by immunoSEQ multiplex PCR; TCRdb stores in-frame clones only, minus some. In the table there are approximately 70,000 clones, less than 85% of which are singletons. In regard to this clone: What it recognizes is unknown.

The sample here was peripheral blood, taken on day 0 of AZD1222 vaccination. The V call is TRBV19, the J call TRBJ2-1, with 10 bases lining up with TRBD1. The origin of this receptor is an adult in good health. The CDR3 spells CASSIGDRGNEQFF. The CDR3 nucleotides read TGTGCCAGTAGTATAGGGGACAGGGGCAATGAGCAGTTCTTC.